Shown below are 2 T cell receptor beta chains from a single sample sequenced in a study of cytomegalovirus exposure and HLA in healthy donors. The primer mix had 60 Vbeta and 13 Jbeta primers. Assay used: immunoSEQ multiplex PCR; TCRdb lists only in-frame clones, some missing. The table has over 150,000 clones, roughly 80% seen once. The sequenced material came from PBMCs. The receptors shown here come from a man younger than 45 in good health and CMV-seropositive.

The J gene is TRBJ1-4, the V gene TRBV5-6, with 7 bases lining up with TRBD1. This CDR3 spans 15 amino acids. V was pared by 2 bases and J by 4 bases, with 5 bases of the junction left unmatched. Germline loops: CDR1 SGHDT, CDR2 YYEEEE. Here the CDR3 DNA reads TGTGCCAGCAGCTTCACAGGGGTCGTTAATGAAAAACTGTTTTTT. Protein product: CASSFTGVVNEKLFF.

In this sample, this clone turned up once. Other DNA sequences of this sample code for an identical CDR3. The chain is built from TRBV6-6 and TRBJ1-1; D is possibly TRBD1 (6 bases). The germline V and J ends were trimmed by 0 bases and 1 base, with 12 bases remaining between them. Germline V CDR1 and CDR2: MNHNY, SVGAGI (reference sequence). The CDR3 totals 16 residues. CDR3 DNA: TGTGCCAGCAGTTACTCCCCCTCGGACAGGAACACTGAAGCTTTCTTT. Its translation is CASSYSPSDRNTEAFF.